The clone carrying this TCR beta chain has a handful of counts. The data were obtained in a study of control samples from healthy donors and cancer patients. Profiled with immunoSEQ multiplex PCR; TCRdb holds only in-frame clones, not every one. The data contain 150,000 to 200,000 clones, about 86% of them seen just once; the ten biggest clones take up over 1.5%. Sequenced input: blood. The source is a man younger than 30 in good health.

The CDR3 DNA reads as TGTGCCAGTAGTACAGGACGGATCTACGAGCAGTACTTC. It specifies CASSTGRIYEQYF. The chain joins TRBV19 to TRBJ2-7; D is uncertain. Germline V gene sequence: CDR1 LNHDA, CDR2 SQIVND (reference sequence). CDR3 length: 13 amino acids. Trimming removed 4 bases at V and 3 bases at J, with 10 bases between.